This is a list of T cell receptor beta chains from one sample in a study of vaccination and CD4 T cells after COVID-19. Their target antigens are unknown. TCRdb re-called the PCR reads through MiXCR, storing one row per CDR3 protein. The data hold over 9,500 distinct CDR3 sequences, with about 32% observed a single time. The sequenced sample was CD4+ T cells from blood, cultured in vitro. The receptors originated from a human donor in good health. The CDR3 runs from the conserved cysteine through the conserved F or W. D genes are given only for firm matches. Size values are once, few and many counts, or a class for expanded clones, and some rows have none.

TRBV19,TRBJ1-5,.,.,CASDVPGLNQPQHF,TGTGCCAGTGATGTGCCGGGGTTAAATCAGCCCCAGCATTTT
TRBV6-1,TRBJ2-5,.,TRBD2,CASTTRMGGWETQYF,TGTGCCAGCACCACCAGGATGGGAGGGTGGGAGACCCAGTACTTC
TRBV6-4,TRBJ2-2,.,TRBD2,CASSDGTSGGTGELFF,TGTGCCAGCAGTGACGGGACTAGCGGGGGCACCGGGGAGCTGTTTTTT
TRBV5-4,TRBJ1-2,once,.,CASSPGRTPGGYTF,TGTGCCAGCAGCCCAGGACGGACTCCAGGGGGCTACACCTTC
TRBV7-9,TRBJ2-1,few,.,CASSLELVAQGEQFF,TGTGCCAGCAGCTTAGAGCTGGTGGCCCAGGGAGAGCAGTTCTTC
TRBV10-3,TRBJ2-1,.,TRBD1,CAISYETGYNEQFF,TGTGCCATCAGCTATGAGACAGGGTACAATGAGCAGTTCTTC
TRBV7-2,TRBJ2-5,few,.,CASSLAEGAETQYF,TGTGCCAGCAGCTTAGCGGAGGGAGCGGAGACCCAGTACTTC
TRBV6-4,TRBJ1-6,few,.,CASGMGNSPLHF,TGTGCCAGCGGAATGGGGAATTCACCCCTCCACTTT
TRBV12-3/TRBV12-4,TRBJ2-7,.,.,CASSSTGSREQYF,TGTGCCAGCAGTTCCACAGGGTCGCGCGAGCAGTACTTC
TRBV12-3/TRBV12-4,TRBJ1-2,.,.,CASSLRGGYTF,TGTGCCAGCAGCTTGAGGGGTGGCTACACCTTC
TRBV19,TRBJ2-1,.,.,CASRVHGGYNEQFF,TGTGCCAGTAGGGTCCACGGAGGGTACAATGAGCAGTTCTTC
TRBV27,TRBJ1-2,.,.,CASSLSVTELVNYGYTF,TGTGCCAGCAGTTTATCCGTCACAGAGCTAGTTAACTATGGCTACACCTTC
TRBV6-2/TRBV6-3,TRBJ1-2,.,TRBD1,CASSYPSRGQGRVDGYTF,TGTGCCAGCAGTTACCCTTCGAGAGGACAGGGCAGAGTAGATGGCTACACCTTC
TRBV11-1,TRBJ2-1,.,TRBD1,CASSLASGQGINEQFF,TGTGCCAGCAGCTTAGCCTCCGGACAGGGGATCAATGAGCAGTTCTTC
TRBV5-4,TRBJ2-7,.,TRBD1,CASSPYTGQGMDEQYF,TGTGCCAGCAGCCCTTACACGGGACAGGGGATGGACGAGCAGTACTTC
TRBV20-1,TRBJ2-1,.,TRBD2,CSALEWASGSGNEQFF,TGCAGTGCTCTCGAGTGGGCTAGCGGGAGTGGCAATGAGCAGTTCTTC
TRBV4-3,TRBJ2-7,few,.,CASSHSMAGNYEQYF,TGCGCCAGCAGCCACTCGATGGCAGGGAATTACGAGCAGTACTTC
TRBV28,TRBJ1-6,few,.,CASRRDWQGGNSPLHF,TGTGCCAGCCGACGGGACTGGCAGGGAGGTAATTCACCCCTCCACTTT
TRBV7-9,TRBJ2-3,.,.,CASSLASGQSQYF,TGTGCCAGCAGCTTAGCCTCGGGTCAATCGCAGTATTTT
TRBV27,TRBJ2-5,few,TRBD2,CASSQRGLAAQETQYF,TGTGCCAGCAGTCAAAGGGGACTAGCGGCGCAAGAGACCCAGTACTTC
TRBV19,TRBJ2-7,.,TRBD2,CASSTRLAGGSYEQYF,TGTGCCAGTAGTACGAGACTAGCGGGAGGCTCCTACGAGCAGTACTTC
TRBV7-2,TRBJ2-2,.,.,CASSLMGGPGELFF,TGTGCCAGCAGCTTAATGGGGGGCCCCGGGGAGCTGTTTTTT
TRBV21-1,TRBJ2-7,few,.,CASSTSRGGISYEQYF,TGTGCCAGCAGCACAAGCAGGGGCGGGATCTCCTACGAGCAGTACTTC
TRBV9,TRBJ2-5,once,.,CASTGGAGETQYF,TGTGCCAGCACCGGCGGGGCTGGGGAGACCCAGTACTTC
TRBV11-2,TRBJ2-7,.,.,CASSLVGGFGEQYF,TGTGCCAGCAGCTTAGTAGGTGGTTTCGGTGAGCAGTACTTC
TRBV28,TRBJ2-1,few,TRBD2,CASSSWELAGGPGEQFF,TGTGCCAGCAGTTCCTGGGAGCTAGCGGGAGGGCCCGGTGAGCAGTTCTTC
TRBV11-2,TRBJ2-1,.,TRBD1,CASSLGGQGAYNEQFF,TGTGCCAGCAGCCTGGGAGGACAGGGGGCTTACAATGAGCAGTTCTTC
TRBV7-9,TRBJ2-7,.,TRBD2,CASSLTAGVVYEQYF,TGTGCCAGCAGCTTAACAGCGGGAGTAGTCTACGAGCAGTACTTC
TRBV28,TRBJ1-1,few,.,CASSLVLNTEAFF,TGTGCCAGCAGTTTAGTCCTGAACACTGAAGCTTTCTTT
TRBV7-2,TRBJ2-3,few,TRBD2,CASSFPGLATDTQYF,TGTGCCAGCAGCTTCCCGGGACTAGCGACAGATACGCAGTATTTT
TRBV6-1,TRBJ2-3,.,.,CASSEEIGSTDTQYF,TGTGCCAGCAGTGAAGAGATCGGTAGCACAGATACGCAGTATTTT
TRBV7-8,TRBJ1-2,.,.,CANSLDRLDGYTF,TGTGCCAACAGCTTAGACAGGCTAGATGGCTACACCTTC
TRBV6-1,TRBJ2-1,.,TRBD2,CASRLAGEYNEQFF,TGTGCCAGCAGACTAGCGGGAGAATACAATGAGCAGTTCTTC
TRBV7-9,TRBJ2-2,.,.,CASSLDWALFF,TGTGCCAGCAGCTTAGATTGGGCGCTGTTTTTT
TRBV21-1,TRBJ2-1,.,.,CASSKGLAGVQEQFF,TGTGCCAGCAGCAAGGGACTAGCGGGAGTACAGGAGCAGTTCTTC
TRBV7-3,TRBJ1-1,.,.,CASGPDMNTEAFF,TGTGCCAGCGGACCAGACATGAACACTGAAGCTTTCTTT
TRBV6-1,TRBJ2-7,.,.,CASSRLGGDYEQYF,TGTGCCAGCAGTCGTTTAGGGGGGGACTACGAGCAGTACTTC
TRBV7-3,TRBJ2-1,.,.,CASSRDLLDNEQFF,TGTGCCAGCAGTAGGGACCTCCTCGACAATGAGCAGTTCTTC
TRBV2,TRBJ2-7,.,.,CASSEGRQTYEQYF,TGTGCCAGCAGTGAAGGTAGACAGACCTACGAGCAGTACTTC
TRBV6-1,TRBJ2-7,few,.,CASSKPPFYEQYF,TGTGCCAGCAGTAAACCACCCTTCTACGAGCAGTACTTC
TRBV7-2,TRBJ1-1,.,.,CASSQSRWMNTEAFF,TGTGCCAGCAGCCAGAGTAGGTGGATGAACACTGAAGCTTTCTTT
TRBV28,TRBJ1-1,.,.,CASSFSRKGEAFF,TGTGCCAGCAGTTTTTCACGAAAGGGTGAAGCTTTCTTT
TRBV7-2,TRBJ2-5,.,TRBD2,CASSSTSGVLETQYF,TGTGCCAGCAGCTCGACTAGCGGGGTATTGGAGACCCAGTACTTC
TRBV20-1,TRBJ2-7,.,.,CSARVSGVSYEQYF,TGCAGTGCTAGAGTCTCAGGGGTTTCCTACGAGCAGTACTTC
TRBV6-1,TRBJ2-7,.,.,CASSPRLVHEQYF,TGTGCCAGCAGCCCTAGGTTGGTCCACGAGCAGTACTTC
TRBV20-1,TRBJ2-1,few,TRBD2,CSAAAGDPPNEQFF,TGCAGTGCAGCCGCGGGAGATCCGCCCAATGAGCAGTTCTTC
TRBV11-2,TRBJ1-6,.,.,CASSSNRHRGVYSPLHF,TGTGCCAGCAGCTCAAACCGGCATAGAGGGGTTTATTCACCCCTCCACTTT
TRBV20-1,TRBJ2-3,few,TRBD2,CSARLAGVRRDTQYF,TGCAGTGCTAGACTAGCGGGAGTCCGGAGAGATACGCAGTATTTT
TRBV7-3,TRBJ2-3,.,.,CASSPSTDTQYF,TGTGCCAGCAGCCCATCCACAGATACGCAGTATTTT
TRBV11-1,TRBJ1-2,.,.,CAIQDRNNYGYTF,TGTGCCATCCAGGACAGAAACAACTATGGCTACACCTTC
TRBV30,TRBJ2-5,few,.,CAWSVEAGSETQYF,TGTGCCTGGAGTGTAGAGGCAGGGAGTGAGACCCAGTACTTC
TRBV27,TRBJ1-6,few,.,CASSFATSYNSPLHF,TGTGCCAGCAGTTTTGCCACCTCCTATAATTCACCCCTCCACTTT
TRBV27,TRBJ1-1,few,TRBD1,CASSLQGDTEAFF,TGTGCCAGCAGTTTACAGGGGGACACTGAAGCTTTCTTT